What follows are 10 T cell receptor beta chains derived from one specimen sequenced in a study of glioma-infiltrating T cells after dendritic cell vaccination. Profiling relied on immunoSEQ multiplex PCR, and the TCRdb table lists in-frame clones only, not all of them. The sample lists roughly 60,000 clones; roughly 86% were seen once. Time point specified: after dendritic cell vaccination, including at tumor progression/relapse. The sample here was blood, taken after dendritic cell vaccination. The receptors here all came from a human donor with glioblastoma.

The chain employs TRBV19 and TRBJ2-1; TRBD1 agrees at 10 bases. Germline trimming cut 8 bases from V and 4 bases from J; bases unmatched to any gene: 14. There are 17 residues in the CDR3. Germline loops: CDR1 LNHDA, CDR2 SQIVND (reference sequence). The CDR3 region has the DNA TGTGCCAGTCGAACCAATTTACCGGGACAGGGGTACAATGAGCAGTTCTTC. It yields the protein CASRTNLPGQGYNEQFF. Combining the CDR3 with reference TRBV19 and TRBJ2-1 gives the whole variable domain DGGITQSPKYLFRKEGQNVTLSCEQNLNHDAMYWYRQDPGQGLRLIYYSQIVNDFQKGDIAEGYSVSREKKESFPLTVTSAQKNPTAFYLCASRTNLPGQGYNEQFFGPGTRLTVL.

V usage is TRBV29-1 and J usage is TRBJ2-3; the D gene is possibly TRBD2 (6 bases). CDR1 SQVTM and CDR2 ANQGSEA come from the germline V gene. This CDR3 is built from 15 residues. The V end was cut by 3 bases, the J end by 0 bases, with 13 bases between. The CDR3 nucleotides read TGCAGCGTTGAGCACGGGGGAGTAAGCACAGATACGCAGTATTTT. Its protein is CSVEHGGVSTDTQYF.

The table lists this clone with a few counts. Different DNA sequences within this sample yield the same CDR3. The V and J genes are TRBV5-1 and TRBJ2-6; TRBD2 aligns across 8 bases. The ends lost 2 bases at V and 0 bases at J; junction bases unmatched: 4. CDR1 SGHRS and CDR2 YFSETQ come from the germline V gene. This CDR3 is 17 amino acids long. The DNA of the CDR3 is TGCGCCAGCAGCTTAGCGGGAGTGGGCTCTGGGGCCAACGTCCTGACTTTC. It is translated as CASSLAGVGSGANVLTF.

The chain joins TRBV10-3 to TRBJ1-1, with D unclear. The germline CDR1 and CDR2 sequences are ENHRY and SYGVKD. Trimming removed 4 bases at V and 0 bases at J, with 18 bases between. The CDR3 spans 17 residues. The chain's CDR3 is CAISAKSKTGMNTEAFF. The CDR3 bases are TGTGCCATCAGTGCCAAAAGTAAAACCGGGATGAACACTGAAGCTTTCTTT.

The chain joins TRBV20-1 to TRBJ2-2; TRBD2 is a possible D gene (5 bases). CDR3 length equals 11 residues. Trimming shortened V by 6 bases and J by 5 bases, and 7 bases separated the two germline ends. Germline values: CDR1 DFQATT, CDR2 SNEGSKA (reference sequence). In DNA, the CDR3 is TGCAGTGCCCCGGGGACCGGGGAGCTGTTTTTT. Residues: CSAPGTGELFF.

This clone came up a few times. The J gene is TRBJ2-5, the V gene TRBV18, with D possibly TRBD1 on 5 matching bases. The CDR3 consists of 15 residues. The germline V gene encodes CDR1 KGHSH and CDR2 LQKENI. The V end lost 8 bases, the J end lost 2 bases, and 18 bases lay between the germline ends. The CDR3 reads CASLRYKGRQETQYF. DNA of the CDR3: TGTGCCAGCCTACGTTATAAGGGGCGACAAGAGACCCAGTACTTC.

This chain joins TRBV27 and TRBJ2-7; TRBD1 matches at 8 bases. This CDR3 spans 14 amino acids. V lost 3 bases to trimming and J lost 6 bases; unmatched junction nucleotides: 7. Germline V gene data show CDR1 as MNHEY and CDR2 as SMNVEV (reference sequence). The CDR3: CASSFWQGAGEQYF. For the CDR3, the DNA is TGTGCCAGCAGTTTTTGGCAGGGGGCGGGCGAGCAGTACTTC.

The rearrangement uses TRBV4-2 and TRBJ2-1; D unclear. V shed 0 bases and J shed 6 bases, with 9 bases lying between them. The CDR3 totals 14 residues. Germline loops: CDR1 LGHNA, CDR2 YNFKEQ. DNA of the CDR3: TGTGCCAGCAGCCAAGATGGGCTACCCAATGAGCAGTTCTTC. It encodes CASSQDGLPNEQFF.

V usage is TRBV6-5 and J usage is TRBJ2-1; no clear D gene. CDR3 length: 14 residues. V was shortened by 6 bases and J by 8 bases, with 17 bases between the two germline ends. CDR1 and CDR2 from the germline V gene are MNHEY and SVGAGI. The DNA of the CDR3 is TGTGCCAGCAGCCTACGAGAAGAGCACGATGAGCAGTTCTTC. Translated: CASSLREEHDEQFF.

The chain combines TRBV12-5 with TRBJ1-4; D gene unclear. This CDR3 has 15 residues. The V gene lost 3 bases and the J gene lost 5 bases, with 13 bases spanning the gap. The V gene's germline CDR1 is LGHNT and CDR2 FRNRAP. As DNA, the CDR3 is TGTGCTAGTGGTTTCCTGGCGGGGAAGAATGAAAAACTGTTTTTT. Translated, it gives CASGFLAGKNEKLFF. Full variable domain (outside the CDR3, taken from reference TRBV12-5 and TRBJ1-4): DARVTQTPRHKVTEMGQEVTMRCQPILGHNTVFWYRQTMMQGLELLAYFRNRAPLDDSGMPKDRFSAEMPDATLATLKIQPSEPRDSAVYFCASGFLAGKNEKLFFGSGTQLSVL.